This TCR beta chain was identified during a study of T cells in tumors after PD-1 blockade. General observations from the study: Peripheral recruitment is suggested, as some novel exhausted tumor clones were in pre-treatment blood. Most post-therapy expanded exhausted CD8+ clones were new, undetected before treatment.

The same primary tumor site was biopsied both before and after PD-1 blockade. Template: tumor biopsy or peripheral blood genomic DNA, roughly 600-6,004 ng per sample. This CDR3 region has 13 residues. V shed 6 bases and J shed 1 base, with 9 bases lying between them. In germline, CDR1 is SNHLY, CDR2 FYNNEI. Note on this clone: The target antigen is unknown.

Produced via immunoSEQ multiplex PCR; TCRdb's table is partial and in-frame only. The sample has about 4,900 clones, approximately 70% seen once. This receptor was taken from a human donor with cutaneous squamous cell carcinoma. Here the sequenced sample was tumor tissue, taken before anti-PD-1 treatment. This sequence joins TRBV2 and TRBJ1-1; D ambiguous. CDR3 sequence reads: CASSLLGNTEAFF. CDR3 sequence (DNA): TGTGCCAGCAGCCTTCTGGGGAACACTGAAGCTTTCTTT. Together with reference TRBV2 and TRBJ1-1, the CDR3 gives the full variable domain: EPEVTQTPSHQVTQMGQEVILRCVPISNHLYFYWYRQILGQKVEFLVSFYNNEISEKSEIFDDQFSVERPDGSNFTLKIRSTKLEDSAMYFCASSLLGNTEAFFGQGTRLTVV.